Following are 19 T cell receptor beta chains from one sample sequenced in a study of T cell clonality in common variable immunodeficiency. Antigens of these TCRs are unknown. Profiling relied on immunoSEQ multiplex PCR, and the TCRdb table lists in-frame clones only, not all of them. The sample has several thousand clones, none seen only once. Study conclusions and caveats: In common variable immunodeficiency, TCR beta chains reportedly carried fewer deletions and N-nucleotide insertions.

Sequencing was performed on peripheral blood mononuclear cells. Source of these receptors: a human donor with common variable immunodeficiency.

This clone was observed at least ten times. The CDR3 end lies 3 residues beyond the end of the read and is filled in from the germline J gene. This rearrangement joins TRBV12-3 or TRBV12-4 to TRBJ2-5; perhaps TRBD1 as D (5 bases). V lost 4 bases and J 1 base, leaving 10 bases between the germline ends. This CDR3 comprises 14 residues. The CDR3 here is CASSWGQRQETQYF. The part of the CDR3 DNA that was read is TGTGCCAGCAGTTGGGGCCAGCGCCAAGAGACC.

This clone has a count of ten or more. The CDR3 extends 3 residues past the end of the read, so its final part is completed from the germline J gene. The chain joins TRBV19 to TRBJ2-5, with TRBD2 matching 8 bases. This CDR3 is built from 13 residues. Germline V lookup: CDR1 LNHDA, CDR2 SQIVND (reference sequence). V gave up 6 bases and J gave up 4 bases; unmatched junction bases: 4. The CDR3 bases that were read are TGTGCCAGTAGCTGGACTAGCCTAGAGACC. Encoded protein: CASSWTSLET. The complete CDR3 sequence is CASSWTSLETQYF.

This clone came up many times. With the read ending 3 residues before the CDR3 end, the germline J gene is used to fill in that end. V usage is TRBV12-3 or TRBV12-4 and J usage is TRBJ2-1; 10 positions match TRBD2. Trimming cost V 10 bases and J 6 bases; bases outside gene matches: 9. CDR3 length: 14 amino acids. Here the CDR3 reads CATEGLANFNEQFF. CDR3 bases read: TGTGCCACCGAGGGACTAGCGAATTTCAATGAG.

This clone came up many times. Read coverage stops 3 residues before the CDR3 terminus; the germline J gene supplies the remainder. The gene calls are TRBV5-4 and TRBJ1-2, with TRBD1 matching over 7 bases. The CDR3 has 16 amino acids. Germline loops: CDR1 SGHNT, CDR2 YYREEE (reference sequence). J lost 6 bases, V lost 5 bases, and 16 bases had no gene match. CDR3 bases read: TGTGCCAGCAGTTCTTCCGGGACAGCCCTGAACAATGGC. Translated, it gives CASSSSGTALNNG. The full CDR3 sequence reads CASSSSGTALNNGYTF.

In this sample, this clone turned up many times. Read data end 3 residues before the CDR3 end; the end is taken from the germline J gene. This chain links TRBV19 with TRBJ2-7; 7 nucleotides line up with TRBD1. Germline V gives CDR1 LNHDA, CDR2 SQIVND (reference sequence). V was pared by 6 bases and J by 2 bases, with 7 bases of the junction left unmatched. CDR3 length: 14 residues. The CDR3 DNA, read in part, is TGTGCCAGTAGCCCCAGTCAGGGGGCCTACGAG. Translating it yields CASSPSQGAYE. The full CDR3 is CASSPSQGAYEQYF.

Notes on this clone: The read terminates 3 residues ahead of where the CDR3 ends, so the germline J gene completes it. The rearrangement links TRBV10-2 to TRBJ2-2; the match to TRBD2 covers 8 bases. With 4 bases clipped from V and 9 bases from J, the junction kept 7 bases outside the gene matches. Germline CDR1 reads WSHSY; CDR2 reads SAAADI. This CDR3 region has 14 residues. The sequenced CDR3 bases are TGCGCCAGCAGTGGAGCGGGCGGGGGGAGGGAG. It is translated as CASSGAGGGRE. The whole CDR3 sequence reads CASSGAGGGRELFF.

This clone was observed many times. The read stops 3 residues short of the end of the CDR3; the missing end is completed from the germline J gene. This chain links TRBV5-1 with TRBJ2-5; 10 positions match TRBD2. CDR1 and CDR2 (germline): SGHRS, YFSETQ. J lost 1 base, V lost 4 bases, and 10 bases had no gene match. This CDR3 spans 17 amino acids. The part of the CDR3 DNA that was read is TGCGCCAGCAGCAAGACGGGACTAGCGAGGTCCCAAGAGACC. Translated, it gives CASSKTGLARSQET. The whole CDR3 region reads CASSKTGLARSQETQYF.

Relative to its sample, this clone is medium-sized. With the read ending 3 residues before the CDR3 end, the germline J gene is used to fill in that end. The chain is built from TRBV7-9 and TRBJ2-7; TRBD2 is a possible D gene (6 bases). V was pared by 3 bases and J by 6 bases, with 12 bases between. CDR3 length equals 13 residues. Germline lookup yields CDR1 SEHNR and CDR2 FQNEAQ (reference sequence). The CDR3: CASSLGGGLEQYF. The sequenced part of the CDR3 DNA is TGTGCCAGCAGCTTGGGTGGGGGACTCGAG.

This clone rates as medium-sized. The CDR3 end lies 3 residues beyond the end of the read and is filled in from the germline J gene. This chain uses TRBV20-1 with TRBJ1-5, with D perhaps matching TRBD1 (5 bases). Per the germline V gene, CDR1 is DFQATT and CDR2 is SNEGSKA (reference sequence). CDR3 length: 15 residues. Between the trimmed V and J ends, which lost 6 bases and 2 bases, there was a span of 17 bases. Partial CDR3 DNA: TGCAGTGCCAGTCAGGACCAGGGAGGCAATCAGCCC. Translated, it gives CSASQDQGGNQP. The whole CDR3 reads CSASQDQGGNQPQHF.

This clone is labeled as medium-sized (0.01 to 0.1%). Read data end 3 residues before the CDR3 end; the end is taken from the germline J gene. The V gene is TRBV29-1, the J gene TRBJ2-4; TRBD2 is a possible D gene (6 bases). V was shortened by 5 bases and J by 2 bases, with 10 bases between the two germline ends. The CDR3 has 13 amino acids. The germline V gene encodes CDR1 SQVTM and CDR2 ANQGSEA. The sequenced CDR3 bases are TGCAGCGTTCAACTAGCTTCCAAAAACATT. Amino acids: CSVQLASKNI. The whole CDR3 protein is CSVQLASKNIQYF.

This clone was recorded at least ten times. Sequencing ends 3 residues short of the CDR3 end; the germline J gene provides the rest. The rearrangement links TRBV30 to TRBJ2-5, with 7 bases fitting TRBD1. The CDR3 runs to 12 residues. The J segment lost 1 base and the V segment lost 4 bases, leaving 0 bases of the junction unmatched. From germline, CDR1 is GTSNPN and CDR2 SVGIG (reference sequence). The CDR3 loop reads CAWNRGQETQYF. The sequenced part of the CDR3 DNA is TGTGCCTGGAACAGGGGCCAAGAGACC.

At least ten counts were recorded for this clone. The CDR3 end falls 3 residues outside the read, so it is completed with the germline J gene. The chain recombines TRBV5-1 with TRBJ2-7; tentative D call: TRBD2 (5 bases). V was clipped by 0 bases and J by 0 bases, with 13 bases between them. The CDR3 covers 16 residues. The germline gives CDR1 SGHRS, CDR2 YFSETQ. Partial CDR3 DNA: TGCGCCAGCAGCTTGGTCGTCGGGGTTACCTCCTACGAG. Amino acids: CASSLVVGVTSYE. The entire CDR3 is CASSLVVGVTSYEQYF. Full variable domain (missing parts from reference TRBV5-1 and TRBJ2-7): KAGVTQTPRYLIKTRGQQVTLSCSPISGHRSVSWYQQTPGQGLQFLFEYFSETQRNKGNFPGRFSGRQFSNSRSEMNVSTLELGDSALYLCASSLVVGVTSYEQYFGPGTRLTVT.

Sample share makes this clone medium-sized. The read ends 3 residues early relative to the CDR3; the germline J gene fills the gap. The V call is TRBV7-2, the J call TRBJ1-3; TRBD1 matches at 8 bases. Looked up from germline, CDR1 is SGHTA and CDR2 is FQGNSA. Trimming took 3 bases from V and 4 from J; bases not matched to a gene: 5. This CDR3 contains 15 residues. CDR3 bases read: TGTGCCAGCAGCTTTTCAGGGACAGGCGGAAACACC. Translation: CASSFSGTGGNT. The complete CDR3 reads CASSFSGTGGNTIYF.

This clone showed up many times. The CDR3 sequence: CASSGDSIFGYTF. The sequenced CDR3 bases are TGCGCCAGCAGCGGCGACAGCATCTTTGGC. The chain is built from TRBV5-1 and TRBJ1-2; D possibly corresponds to TRBD1 (5 bases). The read ends 3 residues shy of where the CDR3 ends; the end is completed using the germline J gene. Germline CDR1 and CDR2: SGHRS and YFSETQ. The CDR3 extends over 13 amino acids. Trimming shortened V by 4 bases and J by 7 bases, and 14 bases separated the two germline ends.

In its sample, this clone is medium-sized. The CDR3 end lies 3 residues beyond the end of the read and is filled in from the germline J gene. The chain couples TRBV6-1 to TRBJ2-3, with 7 nucleotides matching TRBD2. Trimming at V came to 0 bases and at J to 6 bases, leaving 12 bases not matched to a gene. Germline CDR1 MNHNS, CDR2 SASEGT. The CDR3 runs 17 residues. The part of the CDR3 DNA that was read is TGTGCCAGCAGTGAAGCGTGGTCTAGCGGTCCGGGGGATACG. Translation gives CASSEAWSSGPGDT. The complete CDR3 sequence is CASSEAWSSGPGDTQYF.

As for this clone: The read halts 3 residues ahead of the CDR3 end, with the missing end drawn from the germline J gene. This sequence joins TRBV7-9 and TRBJ2-1; 8 positions match TRBD1. The ends lost 7 bases at V and 8 bases at J; junction bases unmatched: 10. CDR1 is SEHNR and CDR2 is FQNEAQ in the germline V gene (reference sequence). The CDR3 loop spans 14 amino acids. The sequenced part of the CDR3 DNA is TGTGCCAGCAAAGAGGGACAGGCGAATGATGAG. It encodes CASKEGQANDE. The entire CDR3 sequence reads CASKEGQANDEQFF.

Ten or more counts support this clone. With the read ending 3 residues before the CDR3 end, the germline J gene is used to fill in that end. The V call is TRBV19, the J call TRBJ2-1; D possibly corresponds to TRBD2 (6 bases). Germline V gene sequence: CDR1 LNHDA, CDR2 SQIVND (reference sequence). V dropped 9 bases and J dropped 2 bases, with 26 bases sitting between them. This CDR3 has 18 amino acids. CDR3 residues: CASNPSRGRVFPYNEQFF. The part of the CDR3 DNA that was read is TGTGCCAGCAACCCTTCGCGGGGAAGAGTTTTCCCCTACAATGAG.

In this sample, this clone turned up many times. The CDR3 goes on 3 residues after the read ends, and that part is filled in from the germline J gene. The J gene is TRBJ2-7, the V gene TRBV7-9, with a tentative D call TRBD1 (6 bases). Germline V gene lookup returns CDR1 SEHNR and CDR2 FQNEAQ (reference sequence). The CDR3 is made up of 15 amino acids. The germline V and J ends were trimmed by 5 bases and 2 bases, with 16 bases remaining between them. The CDR3 region is CASSPARDITYEQYF. The sequenced part of the CDR3 DNA is TGTGCCAGCAGCCCGGCTAGGGACATCACCTACGAG.

This clone was seen many times. The CDR3 extends 3 residues past the end of the read, so its final part is completed from the germline J gene. The V and J genes are TRBV5-1 and TRBJ2-7, with 12 positions matching TRBD2. The CDR3 sequence is 16 residues long. V gave up 0 bases and J gave up 3 bases; unmatched junction bases: 4. In germline, CDR1 is SGHRS, CDR2 YFSETQ. The sequenced CDR3 bases are TGCGCCAGCAGCTTGGTTACTAGCGGGGGGAACTACGAG. Translation gives CASSLVTSGGNYE. In full, the CDR3 is CASSLVTSGGNYEQYF.